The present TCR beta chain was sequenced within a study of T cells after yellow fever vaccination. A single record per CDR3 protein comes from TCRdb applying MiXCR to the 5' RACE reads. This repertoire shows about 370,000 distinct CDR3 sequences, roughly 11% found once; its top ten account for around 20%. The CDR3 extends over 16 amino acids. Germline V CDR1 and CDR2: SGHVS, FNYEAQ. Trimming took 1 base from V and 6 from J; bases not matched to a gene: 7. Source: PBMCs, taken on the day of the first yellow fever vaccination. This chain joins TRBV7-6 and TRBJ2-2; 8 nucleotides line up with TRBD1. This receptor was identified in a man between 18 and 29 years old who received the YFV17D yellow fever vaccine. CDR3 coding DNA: TGTGCCAGCAGCTTAGTGTGGACAGGGATGGCCGGGGAGCTGTTTTTT. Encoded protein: CASSLVWTGMAGELFF.